This TCR beta chain was found in a study of shared clonotypes between healthy human individuals (dated by TCRdb to 2019 to 2021). Regarding the research as a whole: A few men and a couple of women, aged 18 to 49 years, made up the cohort. Different laboratories and diverse techniques were used to prepare libraries and sequence TCR repertoires, to increase sequencing depth and limit assay-specific biases. To estimate repertoire size and how much clonotype sharing occurs between individuals, the study deeply sequenced the blood TCR repertoires of 4 to 6 healthy adults. Per donor, leukapheresis produced somewhere between about 0.9 and 9 billion PBMCs. For each donor, CD4 naive and CD4 memory were each run on three plates, CD8 naive on two plates, and CD8 memory on one plate.

The donors were healthy, HIV-negative adults who had no recently reported acute infections or vaccinations. Every donor was a Caucasian adult living in Nashville, Tennessee, USA. CD4+ T cells were enriched by magnetic negative selection; naive cells were then positively selected on CD45RA, and the negative fraction formed the memory subset. Blood was obtained by leukapheresis, after which PBMCs were separated by Ficoll-Histopaque density gradient centrifugation and cryopreserved in liquid nitrogen vapor phase. Analytical flow cytometry was used to check the purity and quantity of each magnetically sorted T cell population. Genomic DNA was isolated from each sorted fraction and quantified by UV absorbance on a Nanodrop 2000c. As for this clone: Its specific antigen is unknown. The sample holds no much larger clone one base away, and base qualities are not on file.

Using the deep immunoSEQ assay, multiplex PCR amplified TCR CDR3 regions from genomic DNA. Extracted genomic DNA from each cell subset was distributed evenly across all wells of several immunoSEQ 96-well plates, and each plate was treated as a replicate. For sorted subsets, 150 to 250 ng of genomic DNA, equivalent to 25,000 to 35,000 T cell genomes, went into each replicate PCR. Purified libraries were measured with a Qubit 3.0 fluorometer, size-checked on a Bioanalyzer 2100, and measured again with the KAPA Library Quantification kit. A separate single-read 150-cycle Illumina NextSeq 550 flow cell was used to sequence each immunoSEQ 96-well plate. Processing in the source paper ran as follows. Because only junctional sequences without quality scores were contained in the immunoSEQ output, filtering matching that applied to full-length reads could not be performed. Sequences were annotated with PyIR, a Python wrapper for IgBLAST v1.9, using IMGT germline references to assign V/J genes and CDR3. Reads were filtered out if the reads had weak V/J assignments (E-value above 1e-6), no CDR3, stop codons, out-of-frame junctions, or ambiguous translated residues. V3J clonotypes were defined by identical inferred V gene, J gene, and CDR3 amino acid sequence. Percentage overlap between repertoires was calculated by dividing the number of shared unique clonotypes by the size of the smaller repertoire. Three approaches were used to assess repertoire richness: RTK rarefaction, the Chao1 estimator, and Recon v2.1 estimates of unobserved clonotypes. Generation probabilities were computed with OLGA for all TCRbeta clonotypes obtained by the gDNA method from four donors. The immuneACCESS repertoire file appears here via TCRdb, limited to in-frame rearrangements. These files lack a portion of the clones; in checked studies, under half of the deficit traces to unresolved V genes, and the cause of the others is not known. V and J calls and clone size come straight from that table; D and trimming were deduced from the DNA. Here the sample has 2 million to 2.5 million clones; nearly 97% occur a single time. The top ten constitute roughly 0.13% of the sample.

Overall study outcomes, separate from this receptor: Rarefaction of sorted-subset datasets indicated incomplete sequencing despite the large sequencing depth. Sampling was restricted to blood, and TCR repertoires in tissue are likely to differ from TCR repertoires in blood. Compared with non-shared clonotypes, the clonotypes found in all four sorted-subset donors had higher generation probabilities. Pairwise subsampling indicated that sequencing depth was expected to affect the degree of clonotype sharing among donors. Sharing across four donors was observed for around 4.8% of naive CD4, around 3.5% of naive CD8, 2.3% of memory CD4, and over 0.3% of memory CD8 clonotypes. Naive subsets generally had larger estimated clonotype richness than memory subsets did. The genetic and exposure-history diversity represented was limited by the small number of donors.

The V and J ends are trimmed by 3 bases and 0 bases, leaving 5 bases between them. The germline V gene (reference sequence) sets CDR1 to MNHNY and CDR2 to SVGAGI. The CDR3 spans 14 residues, from the cysteine through the phenylalanine. Only the CDR3 DNA is retained, 42 bases long and in frame from the first base. Source material: naive CD4+ T cells sorted from blood. Taken with the paper, the label for cell subset or site translates to: CD45RA+ positively selected. The rearrangement joined TRBV6-6 to TRBJ2-2, with the D gene too uncertain to name. The sequence was collected from a man in his late teens or twenties in good health. CDR3 region: CASSYWANTGELFF. The DNA is as follows: TGTGCCAGCAGTTATTGGGCGAACACCGGGGAGCTGTTTTTT.